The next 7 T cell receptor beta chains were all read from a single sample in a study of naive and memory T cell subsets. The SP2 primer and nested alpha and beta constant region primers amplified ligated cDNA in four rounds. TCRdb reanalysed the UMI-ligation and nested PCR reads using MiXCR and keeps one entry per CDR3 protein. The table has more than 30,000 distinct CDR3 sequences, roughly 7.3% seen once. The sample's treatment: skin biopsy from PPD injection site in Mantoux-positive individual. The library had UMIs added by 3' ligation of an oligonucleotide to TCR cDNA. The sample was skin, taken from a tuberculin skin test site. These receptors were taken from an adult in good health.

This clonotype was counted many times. The CDR3 DNA follows: TGTGCCAGCAGCTTTACTGGGGGGCCCACAGATACGCAGTATTTT. It encodes CASSFTGGPTDTQYF. The chain is built from TRBV7-6 and TRBJ2-3; D may correspond to TRBD1 or TRBD2 (6 bases each). Germline CDR1 and CDR2: SGHVS and FNYEAQ. Trimming left V 3 bases short and J 2 bases short, with 12 bases between. The CDR3 loop spans 15 amino acids.

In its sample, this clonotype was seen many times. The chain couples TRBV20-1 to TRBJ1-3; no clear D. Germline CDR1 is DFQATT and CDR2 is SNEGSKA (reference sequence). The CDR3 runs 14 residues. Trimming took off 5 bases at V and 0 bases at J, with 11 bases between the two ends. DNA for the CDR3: TGCAGTGCTTTCCACCAGAGCTCTGGAAACACCATATATTTT. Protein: CSAFHQSSGNTIYF.

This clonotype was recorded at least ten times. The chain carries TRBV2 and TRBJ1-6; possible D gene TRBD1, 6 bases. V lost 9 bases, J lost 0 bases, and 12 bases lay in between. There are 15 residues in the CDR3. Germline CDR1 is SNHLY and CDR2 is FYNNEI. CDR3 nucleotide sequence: TGTGCCAGTCGTCAGGGGAGCTCCTATAATTCACCCCTCCACTTT. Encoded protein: CASRQGSSYNSPLHF.

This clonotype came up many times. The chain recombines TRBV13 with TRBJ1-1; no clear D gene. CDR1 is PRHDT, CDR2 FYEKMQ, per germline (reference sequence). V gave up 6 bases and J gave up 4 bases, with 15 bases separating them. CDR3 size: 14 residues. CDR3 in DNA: TGTGCCAGCAGAGGGAGCGAGATCGGCACTGAAGCTTTCTTT. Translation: CASRGSEIGTEAFF.

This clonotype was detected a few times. In DNA, the CDR3 is TGTGCCAGCAGTTGGAGGGGGGACTCCTACAATGAGCAGTTCTTC. Translated: CASSWRGDSYNEQFF. The rearrangement joins TRBV12-3 or TRBV12-4 to TRBJ2-1; D is tentatively TRBD1 or TRBD2 (6 bases each). The CDR3 is 15 residues long. V was shortened by 4 bases and J by 0 bases, with 10 bases between the two germline ends.

The CDR3 sequence is CASSQRTGKYNSPLHF. The CDR3 DNA reads as TGTGCCAGCAGCCAGCGGACAGGGAAGTATAATTCACCCCTCCACTTT. This rearrangement joins TRBV7-2 to TRBJ1-6; 8 bases agree with TRBD1. CDR1 is SGHTA and CDR2 is FQGNSA in the germline V gene. This CDR3 contains 16 residues. The trim removed 5 bases at V and 4 bases at J, leaving 7 bases unmatched. The complete variable domain, with remaining parts taken from reference TRBV7-2 and TRBJ1-6, reads GAGVSQSPSNKVTEKGKDVELRCDPISGHTALYWYRQSLGQGLEFLIYFQGNSAPDKSGLPSDRFSAERTGGSVSTLTIQRTQQEDSAVYLCASSQRTGKYNSPLHFGNGTRLTVT.

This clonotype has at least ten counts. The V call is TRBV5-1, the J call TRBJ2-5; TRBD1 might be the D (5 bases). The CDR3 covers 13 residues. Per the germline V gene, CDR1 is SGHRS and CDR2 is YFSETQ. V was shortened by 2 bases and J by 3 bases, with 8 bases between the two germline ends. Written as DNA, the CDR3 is TGCGCCAGCAGCTTTAAAGGGGAAGAGACCCAGTACTTC. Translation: CASSFKGEETQYF.